A selection of T cell receptor beta chains follows, all from one sample in a study of blood T cell repertoires in COVID-19. Some clones are missing from TCRdb's copy, which holds only in-frame ones; the method was immunoSEQ multiplex PCR. The profile shows 65,000 to 75,000 clones, approximately 89% of them singletons. Sequencing input: peripheral blood. These receptors were collected from a woman aged 45-60 years with active COVID-19. Each CDR3 is given with its conserved first and last residue. A D gene is named only where the DNA matches it firmly.

v_gene	d_gene	j_gene	CDR3aa
TRBV2	NA	TRBJ1-5	CASSESRGNGQPQHF
TRBV7-3	NA	TRBJ2-7	CASSPVPGYEQYF
TRBV7-8	NA	TRBJ1-4	CASSSARGGGNEKLFF
TRBV3-1/TRBV3-2	TRBD1	TRBJ2-7	CASSLGGRVYEQYF
TRBV9	TRBD2	TRBJ2-3	CASSQSSGGADTQYF
TRBV3-1/TRBV3-2	TRBD1	TRBJ1-4	CASSQGGTGEKLFF
TRBV19	TRBD1	TRBJ2-7	CATADPGQGSYEQYF
TRBV28	TRBD1	TRBJ1-2	CASSLGGRRGPLYGYTF
TRBV5-4	NA	TRBJ1-1	CASSYQKGGVTEAFF
TRBV4-1	NA	TRBJ2-1	CASSQVGIREKGNEQFF
TRBV7-9	NA	TRBJ1-2	CASSFFRATNYGYTF
TRBV19	TRBD1	TRBJ2-1	CASSGTGASYNEQFF
TRBV6-1	NA	TRBJ2-3	CASSELVTQYF
TRBV30	TRBD1	TRBJ2-7	CAWELGQGLYEQYF
TRBV5-6	TRBD1	TRBJ1-2	CASSPTGANYGYTF
TRBV3-1/TRBV3-2	NA	TRBJ1-1	CASARAPNTEAFF
TRBV28	TRBD1	TRBJ1-4	CASSRDRVNEKLFF
TRBV5-1	TRBD2	TRBJ2-3	CASSLGSGRVTDTQYF
TRBV2	NA	TRBJ1-5	CASSEPGWGGSNQPQHF
TRBV9	TRBD1	TRBJ1-4	CASSVGDRVDNEKLFF
TRBV15	TRBD2	TRBJ2-1	CATSKTGGTNEQFF
TRBV5-1	TRBD2	TRBJ2-1	CASSSGTSGLSSYNEQFF
TRBV5-1	TRBD2	TRBJ2-2	CASSGGTSGSLVITAGELFF
TRBV6-4	TRBD2	TRBJ2-3	CASSDSGLAGRTDTQYF
TRBV9	NA	TRBJ1-3	CASSGAQGKANTIYF
TRBV9	TRBD2	TRBJ2-3	CASSVGPLAGVTDTQYF
TRBV3-1/TRBV3-2	NA	TRBJ1-3	CASSRRRGASGNTIYF
TRBV20-1	NA	TRBJ2-2	CSASDAQRPTGELFF
TRBV9	NA	TRBJ2-3	CASSVGGIYTDTQYF
TRBV30	NA	TRBJ1-4	CAWSRGGQANEKLFF
TRBV9	NA	TRBJ2-3	CASSERGQGGTTDTQYF
TRBV27	NA	TRBJ2-7	CASTPGYGAYEQYF
TRBV30	TRBD2	TRBJ2-5	CAWSGLAGGLTQYF
TRBV4-1	NA	TRBJ1-2	CASSQTADYGYTF
TRBV28	TRBD2	TRBJ2-7	CASTSGSPYEQYF
TRBV10-3	TRBD1	TRBJ1-6	CAISERGWQGAKYNSPLHF
TRBV15	TRBD2	TRBJ2-3	CATSRGSGGLALTDTQYF
TRBV7-2	TRBD1	TRBJ1-2	CASSPAVGQGAAGYTF
TRBV6-5	TRBD1	TRBJ2-2	CASHRGQANTGELFF
TRBV21-1	NA	TRBJ2-2	CASRNRGGESGRATGELFF
TRBV3-1/TRBV3-2	NA	TRBJ2-7	CASSPSSVYLYF
TRBV18	NA	TRBJ2-5	CASSPPDRRETQYF
TRBV19	TRBD2	TRBJ2-1	CASSGIAGVSYNEQFF
TRBV19	TRBD2	TRBJ2-1	CASSRLAGGYNEQFF
TRBV7-7	NA	TRBJ2-7	CASSPGTGAYEQYF
TRBV18	TRBD1	TRBJ2-7	CASTKDRGQTYEQYF
TRBV30	TRBD1	TRBJ1-2	CAWGAGTGDGYTF
TRBV24-1	TRBD1	TRBJ1-2	CATSDFHRTGGFGYTF
TRBV4-1	NA	TRBJ1-2	CASSPRQRSSYGYTF
TRBV19	TRBD1	TRBJ1-2	CASSVFGTGGHGYTF